Listed below are T cell receptor beta chains from one sample, sequenced in a study of T-cell memory formation after mild COVID-19. TCRdb re-analysed the 5' RACE reads in MiXCR, keeping a single row per CDR3 protein. The data contain roughly 340,000 distinct CDR3 sequences, approximately 15% of them seen just once; the ten biggest clones take up more than 20%. The sequenced sample consisted of PBMCs or a T cell subset sorted from them (not recorded which). The receptors were sampled from a young man who had mild COVID-19 (a few samples of this study predate the infection). Cell type and time point are not known. Both conserved end residues are part of each CDR3. The order of the fields is CDR3 DNA, CDR3 protein, clone size, V gene, D gene, J gene. D genes are given only for firm matches. Some rows have no size entry. The others give once, few or many, or a class for an expanded clone.

cdr3_nt: TGTGCCAGCATACCGGGGAGCGCGAACACCGGGGAGCTGTTTTTT
cdr3_aa: CASIPGSANTGELFF
clone_size: few
v_call: TRBV28
d_call: .
j_call: TRBJ2-2

cdr3_nt: TGCAGCGTCGCCCTAGCGAGCACCGGGGAGCTGTTTTTT
cdr3_aa: CSVALASTGELFF
clone_size: .
v_call: TRBV29-1
d_call: .
j_call: TRBJ2-2

cdr3_nt: TGTGCCAGCAGCTTGACAGGGGGCATTGACACTGAAGCTTTCTTT
cdr3_aa: CASSLTGGIDTEAFF
clone_size: few
v_call: TRBV5-4
d_call: TRBD1
j_call: TRBJ1-1

cdr3_nt: TGTGCCAGCACCAACGGACAGGGGACCTCTATCAATCAGCCCCAGCATTTT
cdr3_aa: CASTNGQGTSINQPQHF
clone_size: .
v_call: TRBV6-2/TRBV6-3
d_call: TRBD1
j_call: TRBJ1-5

cdr3_nt: TGTGCCAGCAGCTTAGCTGTGGGCGGGGAGCTGTTTTTT
cdr3_aa: CASSLAVGGELFF
clone_size: few
v_call: TRBV7-6
d_call: .
j_call: TRBJ2-2

cdr3_nt: TGCGCCAGCCGCGCCTCGGGACAGGGGGCGCCCGGGGCTGGGGCCAACGTCCTGACTTTC
cdr3_aa: CASRASGQGAPGAGANVLTF
clone_size: .
v_call: TRBV5-1
d_call: TRBD1
j_call: TRBJ2-6

cdr3_nt: TGCGCCAGCAGCCAATCCTTGGGCCAGGGGACCAATGAAAAACTGTTTTTT
cdr3_aa: CASSQSLGQGTNEKLFF
clone_size: .
v_call: TRBV4-1
d_call: .
j_call: TRBJ1-4

cdr3_nt: TGCAGTGCCCGAGACGGTAGCGGGGGAGGCAATGAGCAGTTCTTC
cdr3_aa: CSARDGSGGGNEQFF
clone_size: .
v_call: TRBV20-1
d_call: TRBD2
j_call: TRBJ2-1

cdr3_nt: TGTGCCAGCATCAACTTCCGGGACAGGGGACAAAATGAGCAGTTCTTC
cdr3_aa: CASINFRDRGQNEQFF
clone_size: .
v_call: TRBV13
d_call: TRBD1
j_call: TRBJ2-1

cdr3_nt: TGTGCCAGCAGTTCTTCATCCCTTAATCAGCCCCAGCATTTT
cdr3_aa: CASSSSSLNQPQHF
clone_size: .
v_call: TRBV6-6
d_call: .
j_call: TRBJ1-5

cdr3_nt: TGTGCCAGCAGTTTGGTATCAAGGGACTCACCCCTCCACTTT
cdr3_aa: CASSLVSRDSPLHF
clone_size: few
v_call: TRBV12-3/TRBV12-4
d_call: .
j_call: TRBJ1-6

cdr3_nt: TGCGCCAGCGCGGCCCTTGACAGGGGACGATACAATGAGCAGTTCTTC
cdr3_aa: CASAALDRGRYNEQFF
clone_size: many
v_call: TRBV5-1
d_call: TRBD1
j_call: TRBJ2-1

cdr3_nt: TGTGCCAGCAGTTACGCCCAGGGGGCTGAGGAGCAGTACTTC
cdr3_aa: CASSYAQGAEEQYF
clone_size: .
v_call: TRBV6-2/TRBV6-3
d_call: TRBD1
j_call: TRBJ2-7

cdr3_nt: TGCAGTGCTAGCACTACCGCGGGACGGACGAATCAGCCCCAGCATTTT
cdr3_aa: CSASTTAGRTNQPQHF
clone_size: .
v_call: TRBV20-1
d_call: .
j_call: TRBJ1-5

cdr3_nt: TGTGCCAGCAGCAAAGCGAGGAGGGGCCGTTACACAGATACGCAGTATTTT
cdr3_aa: CASSKARRGRYTDTQYF
clone_size: many
v_call: TRBV21-1
d_call: .
j_call: TRBJ2-3

cdr3_nt: TGTGCCAGCAGGACAGGGTGGATCACTGAAGCTTTCTTT
cdr3_aa: CASRTGWITEAFF
clone_size: .
v_call: TRBV7-2
d_call: TRBD1
j_call: TRBJ1-1

cdr3_nt: TGTGCCAGCCAGACATTCCATAATTCACCCCTCCACTTT
cdr3_aa: CASQTFHNSPLHF
clone_size: few
v_call: TRBV2
d_call: .
j_call: TRBJ1-6

cdr3_nt: TGTGCCAGCAGTTCTGGGGACAGAAATGAAAAACTGTTTTTT
cdr3_aa: CASSSGDRNEKLFF
clone_size: once
v_call: TRBV2
d_call: TRBD1
j_call: TRBJ1-4

cdr3_nt: TGTGCCAGCAGTTTAGCGGGGGCGCGCACCGGGGAGCTGTTTTTT
cdr3_aa: CASSLAGARTGELFF
clone_size: few
v_call: TRBV12-3/TRBV12-4
d_call: .
j_call: TRBJ2-2

cdr3_nt: TGTGCCAGCAGGACCCTTAGACTAGCGGACAATGAGCAGTTCTTC
cdr3_aa: CASRTLRLADNEQFF
clone_size: .
v_call: TRBV6-1
d_call: TRBD2
j_call: TRBJ2-1

cdr3_nt: TGTGCCAGCAGCGAGCGGGGGGGCCCCGAGGATGAGCAGTTCTTC
cdr3_aa: CASSERGGPEDEQFF
clone_size: .
v_call: TRBV7-2
d_call: TRBD2
j_call: TRBJ2-1

cdr3_nt: TGTGCCAGCAGCCAAGACAACAGAAACACCGGGGAGCTGTTTTTT
cdr3_aa: CASSQDNRNTGELFF
clone_size: .
v_call: TRBV3-1
d_call: .
j_call: TRBJ2-2

cdr3_nt: TGTGCCAGCAGCCCCACGGCAACTCAAGAGACCCAGTACTTC
cdr3_aa: CASSPTATQETQYF
clone_size: many
v_call: TRBV7-3
d_call: .
j_call: TRBJ2-5

cdr3_nt: TGTGCCAGCAGTTCCGGGACAGGGCTCTACGAGCAGTACTTC
cdr3_aa: CASSSGTGLYEQYF
clone_size: many
v_call: TRBV6-5
d_call: TRBD1
j_call: TRBJ2-7

cdr3_nt: TGTGCCAGCAGCTTAGCGCGGATCTGGGGGGCTAGCACAGATACGCAGTATTTT
cdr3_aa: CASSLARIWGASTDTQYF
clone_size: few
v_call: TRBV7-2
d_call: .
j_call: TRBJ2-3

cdr3_nt: TGCAGTGCTAGTAGGGGAACGAACACCGGGGAGCTGTTTTTT
cdr3_aa: CSASRGTNTGELFF
clone_size: .
v_call: TRBV20-1
d_call: .
j_call: TRBJ2-2

cdr3_nt: TGTGCCAGCAGCTTGGGGAAAGAGACCCAGTACTTC
cdr3_aa: CASSLGKETQYF
clone_size: many
v_call: TRBV11-2
d_call: .
j_call: TRBJ2-5

cdr3_nt: TGCGCCAGCAGTCGGACAAGAGGCGTCAATGAGCAGTTCTTC
cdr3_aa: CASSRTRGVNEQFF
clone_size: few
v_call: TRBV5-1
d_call: .
j_call: TRBJ2-1

cdr3_nt: TGCGCCAGCACAACGACAGGGCACTACCAAGAGACCCAGTACTTC
cdr3_aa: CASTTTGHYQETQYF
clone_size: few
v_call: TRBV5-1
d_call: TRBD1
j_call: TRBJ2-5

cdr3_nt: TGTGCCAGCAGCTTAGCGGGGCAGGGGAATACGCAGTATTTT
cdr3_aa: CASSLAGQGNTQYF
clone_size: few
v_call: TRBV7-6
d_call: .
j_call: TRBJ2-3

cdr3_nt: TGTGCCAGCAGTTCCCACCTGCGGTACGAGCAGTACTTC
cdr3_aa: CASSSHLRYEQYF
clone_size: .
v_call: TRBV27
d_call: .
j_call: TRBJ2-7

cdr3_nt: TGTGCCAGCAGTGAAGCCCTATCCGTAACAACTAGCGGGGGAGAGACCCAGTACTTC
cdr3_aa: CASSEALSVTTSGGETQYF
clone_size: few
v_call: TRBV2
d_call: TRBD2
j_call: TRBJ2-5

cdr3_nt: TGTGCCAGCAGCGGGCGTGGGGCCGGCTCCTACAATGAGCAGTTCTTC
cdr3_aa: CASSGRGAGSYNEQFF
clone_size: .
v_call: TRBV7-2
d_call: .
j_call: TRBJ2-1

cdr3_nt: TGTGCCATCAGTGACCCAGGATCGGGGGCTTTCTTT
cdr3_aa: CAISDPGSGAFF
clone_size: .
v_call: TRBV10-3
d_call: .
j_call: TRBJ1-1

cdr3_nt: TGTGCCAGTTCGGGGAAGTACCAAGAGACCCAGTACTTC
cdr3_aa: CASSGKYQETQYF
clone_size: few
v_call: TRBV27
d_call: .
j_call: TRBJ2-5

cdr3_nt: TGTGCCAGCAGTTTAGGGGGGGCTAGCACAGATACGCAGTATTTT
cdr3_aa: CASSLGGASTDTQYF
clone_size: many
v_call: TRBV6-1
d_call: .
j_call: TRBJ2-3

cdr3_nt: TGCAGTGCTAGGAGGCACACAGATACGCAGTATTTT
cdr3_aa: CSARRHTDTQYF
clone_size: few
v_call: TRBV20-1
d_call: .
j_call: TRBJ2-3

cdr3_nt: TGTGCCAGCAGTCCGAGCCGTCCGGGGGGAGCAGAGACCCAGTACTTC
cdr3_aa: CASSPSRPGGAETQYF
clone_size: few
v_call: TRBV6-6
d_call: TRBD2
j_call: TRBJ2-5

cdr3_nt: TGCGCCAGCAGCGAACCGGGACAGCCCTACGAGCAGTACTTC
cdr3_aa: CASSEPGQPYEQYF
clone_size: many
v_call: TRBV4-1
d_call: TRBD1
j_call: TRBJ2-7

cdr3_nt: TGTGCCAGCAGTGCAGCTAGCGGGGGGGCCGGGAGGAAGACCCAGTACTTC
cdr3_aa: CASSAASGGAGRKTQYF
clone_size: few
v_call: TRBV6-1
d_call: TRBD2
j_call: TRBJ2-5

cdr3_nt: TGTGCCAGCAGCTTGGTTGTTGGGGACAGGGAAGTTGCTTTCTTT
cdr3_aa: CASSLVVGDREVAFF
clone_size: few
v_call: TRBV5-6
d_call: TRBD1
j_call: TRBJ1-1

cdr3_nt: TGCAGTGCCCTCAAACCGGGACAGGGGTACGAGCAGTACTTC
cdr3_aa: CSALKPGQGYEQYF
clone_size: many
v_call: TRBV20-1
d_call: TRBD1
j_call: TRBJ2-7

cdr3_nt: TGCGCCAGCAGCCCTCGTTGGGGTGGGGTAGGTGGAGAGACCCAGTACTTC
cdr3_aa: CASSPRWGGVGGETQYF
clone_size: .
v_call: TRBV4-3
d_call: .
j_call: TRBJ2-5

cdr3_nt: TGCGCCAGCAGCCAAGTAGGAGACAGGGAGTACGAGCAGTACTTC
cdr3_aa: CASSQVGDREYEQYF
clone_size: .
v_call: TRBV4-1
d_call: TRBD1
j_call: TRBJ2-7

cdr3_nt: TGTGCCAGCAGCCCGCGTCAGGGGCCCCAGCATTTT
cdr3_aa: CASSPRQGPQHF
clone_size: .
v_call: TRBV6-6
d_call: .
j_call: TRBJ1-5

cdr3_nt: TGTGCCAGCAGTTTTGGGACCTCAAATCAGCCCCAGCATTTT
cdr3_aa: CASSFGTSNQPQHF
clone_size: .
v_call: TRBV12-3/TRBV12-4
d_call: .
j_call: TRBJ1-5

cdr3_nt: TGTGCCAGCAGCTTAGCGGGCTATTACACAGATACGCAGTATTTT
cdr3_aa: CASSLAGYYTDTQYF
clone_size: few
v_call: TRBV7-2
d_call: .
j_call: TRBJ2-3

cdr3_nt: TGTGCCAGCAGCCAGCCCCTGGTGGGGTCTTTAGATACGCAGTATTTT
cdr3_aa: CASSQPLVGSLDTQYF
clone_size: few
v_call: TRBV4-2
d_call: .
j_call: TRBJ2-3

cdr3_nt: TGTGCCAGCAGCTCCTACGGCGGCGCCTACACCGGGGAGCTGTTTTTT
cdr3_aa: CASSSYGGAYTGELFF
clone_size: few
v_call: TRBV7-8
d_call: .
j_call: TRBJ2-2

cdr3_nt: TGCGCCAGCAGCTTGGCGGTGTTGGGGAACAATGAGCAGTTCTTC
cdr3_aa: CASSLAVLGNNEQFF
clone_size: .
v_call: TRBV5-1
d_call: .
j_call: TRBJ2-1

cdr3_nt: TGTGCCAGCAGCCCTTCCGATCGTCACTATGGCTACACCTTC
cdr3_aa: CASSPSDRHYGYTF
clone_size: few
v_call: TRBV9
d_call: .
j_call: TRBJ1-2

cdr3_nt: TGTGCTAGCAGCTTAGCGGGGCGAGGGGATGAGCAGTTCTTC
cdr3_aa: CASSLAGRGDEQFF
clone_size: .
v_call: TRBV7-7
d_call: TRBD2
j_call: TRBJ2-1

cdr3_nt: TGTGCCAGCAGCACGCACCGGACAGGGGGAGTATTGAACACTGAAGCTTTCTTT
cdr3_aa: CASSTHRTGGVLNTEAFF
clone_size: many
v_call: TRBV21-1
d_call: .
j_call: TRBJ1-1

cdr3_nt: TGTGCCAGCAGCCTCCGAAGCGAGATTCACACAGATACGCAGTATTTT
cdr3_aa: CASSLRSEIHTDTQYF
clone_size: few
v_call: TRBV5-6
d_call: .
j_call: TRBJ2-3

cdr3_nt: TGCGCCAGCAGCTTTATAGAGACCCAGTACTTC
cdr3_aa: CASSFIETQYF
clone_size: .
v_call: TRBV5-1
d_call: .
j_call: TRBJ2-5

cdr3_nt: TGCGCCAGCAGCCAAGAGACAGGGACTAGCGTTTCCTACGAGCAGTACTTC
cdr3_aa: CASSQETGTSVSYEQYF
clone_size: few
v_call: TRBV4-1
d_call: TRBD2
j_call: TRBJ2-7

cdr3_nt: TGTGCCAGCAGCTTCCGGACAGTCCCAGATACGCAGTATTTT
cdr3_aa: CASSFRTVPDTQYF
clone_size: many
v_call: TRBV7-2
d_call: .
j_call: TRBJ2-3

cdr3_nt: TGTGCCAGCAGTCTCGGGGGCCCTGCAGATACGCAGTATTTT
cdr3_aa: CASSLGGPADTQYF
clone_size: few
v_call: TRBV2
d_call: .
j_call: TRBJ2-3

cdr3_nt: TGTGCCAGCAGCGACATTGACAGGCGAAACACCATATATTTT
cdr3_aa: CASSDIDRRNTIYF
clone_size: few
v_call: TRBV13
d_call: .
j_call: TRBJ1-3